This T cell receptor beta chain was sequenced in a study of T-cell reconstitution after alpha-beta-depleted transplantation in children. Study observations and caveats: Once a year had passed after transplant, T-cell counts and diversity came mostly from newly produced T cells. Alpha-beta T cells present about two months after transplant were reported to originate from several hundred expanded graft clones. For some patients, TCRbeta diversity was high at day 60 because of recipient T cells and thymic progenitors that survived.

The germline CDR1 and CDR2 sequences are MNHEY and SVGEGT. V was cut by 1 base and J by 3 bases, with 12 bases left in between. The CDR3 is 15 amino acids. The TCRbeta library incorporated unique molecular identifiers. TCRdb re-analysed the PCR reads in MiXCR, keeping a single row per CDR3 protein. The sample yields fewer than 700,000 distinct CDR3 sequences, 10% to 15% seen once. The sample holds a few counts of this clonotype. The target antigen is unknown. The specimen comprised PBMCs, mostly from graft donor cells, sampled 360 days after TCRalphabeta/CD19-depleted stem cell transplant. This receptor was identified in a male patient aged 10-17 years who had a stem cell transplant for acute myeloid leukemia, so the T cells may come from the graft donor. The V call is TRBV6-2 or TRBV6-3, the J call TRBJ1-2; the D gene is possibly TRBD1 (5 bases). The CDR3 sequence is CASSYWAGKDYGYTF. The CDR3 DNA reads as TGTGCCAGCAGTTACTGGGCAGGGAAGGACTATGGCTACACCTTC.